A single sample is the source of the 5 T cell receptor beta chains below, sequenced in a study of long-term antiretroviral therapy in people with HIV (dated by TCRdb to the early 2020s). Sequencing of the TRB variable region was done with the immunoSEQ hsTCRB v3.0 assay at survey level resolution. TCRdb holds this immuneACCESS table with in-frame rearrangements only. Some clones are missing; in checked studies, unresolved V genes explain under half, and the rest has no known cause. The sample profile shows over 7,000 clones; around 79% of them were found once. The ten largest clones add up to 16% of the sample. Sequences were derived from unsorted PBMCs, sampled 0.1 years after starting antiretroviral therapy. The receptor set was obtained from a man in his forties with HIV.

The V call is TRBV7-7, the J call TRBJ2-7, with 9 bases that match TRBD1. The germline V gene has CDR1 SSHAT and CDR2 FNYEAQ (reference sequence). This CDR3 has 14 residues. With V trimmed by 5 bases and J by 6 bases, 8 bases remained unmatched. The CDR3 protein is CASSPGTGPGEQYF. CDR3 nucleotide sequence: TGTGCCAGCAGCCCGGGGACAGGGCCAGGCGAGCAGTACTTC.

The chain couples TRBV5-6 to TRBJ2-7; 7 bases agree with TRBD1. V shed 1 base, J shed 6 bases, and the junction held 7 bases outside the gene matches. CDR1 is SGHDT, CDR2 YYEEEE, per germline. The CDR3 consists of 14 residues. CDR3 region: CASSLYRGRFEQYF. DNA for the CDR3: TGTGCCAGCAGCTTGTACAGGGGACGGTTCGAGCAGTACTTC.

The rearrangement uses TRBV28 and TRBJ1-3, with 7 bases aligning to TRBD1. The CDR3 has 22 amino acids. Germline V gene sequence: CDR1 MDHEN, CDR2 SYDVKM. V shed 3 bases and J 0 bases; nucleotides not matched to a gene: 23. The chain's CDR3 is CASSFRWTAWTRDRVSGNTIYF. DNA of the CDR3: TGTGCCAGCAGTTTCCGGTGGACAGCGTGGACACGGGACAGAGTCTCTGGAAACACCATATATTTT.

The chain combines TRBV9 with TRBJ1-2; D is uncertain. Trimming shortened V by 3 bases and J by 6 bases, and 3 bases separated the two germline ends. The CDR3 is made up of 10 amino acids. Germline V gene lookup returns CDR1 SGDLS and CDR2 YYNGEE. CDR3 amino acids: CASSGDGYTF. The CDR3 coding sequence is TGTGCCAGCAGCGGTGATGGCTACACCTTC.

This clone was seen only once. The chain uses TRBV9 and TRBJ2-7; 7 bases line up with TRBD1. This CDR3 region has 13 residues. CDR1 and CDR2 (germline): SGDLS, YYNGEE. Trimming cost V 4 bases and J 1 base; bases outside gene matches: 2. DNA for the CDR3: TGTGCCAGCAGCTCGGGACAGTCCTACGAGCAGTACTTC. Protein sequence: CASSSGQSYEQYF.